Listed below are T cell receptor beta chains from one sample, sequenced in a study of blood T cell repertoires in COVID-19. Libraries were prepared by immunoSEQ multiplex PCR; TCRdb keeps only in-frame clonotypes and omits some of them. The sample lists some 160,000 clones; 88% were seen once. The sequenced material came from PBMCs or T cells enriched from blood (not recorded which). The receptors were sampled from a woman aged 45-59 years who had recovered from COVID-19. Each CDR3 is given without its conserved first and last residue. Each record gives: V gene, CDR3 protein.

TRBV7-9 ASSLAAGGLEETQY
TRBV5-6 ASSLPGTGDGYT
TRBV4-3 ASSQDFVGLLTDTQY
TRBV19 ASSIGQGAGGYT
TRBV7-3 ASSFQENAGEGTEAF
TRBV11-2 ASSLVGRGNSGNTIY
TRBV6-4 ASSDLGTSNNEQF
TRBV9 ASSVAGSDTQY
TRBV2 ASSPRVVGELF
TRBV19 ASTPDRGNQPQH
TRBV9 ASSVVGAALSGNTIY
TRBV18 ASSPLVQGEVF
TRBV5-1 ASSLGSGQETQY
TRBV27 ASSLSLRNYGYT
TRBV4-2 ASSRDPGNTEAF
TRBV5-8 ASTRSWTANYGYT
TRBV7-3 ASSLGSTEAF
TRBV10-3 AISGTGTNEKLF
TRBV4-3 ASSQAIAGGSLSDEQY
TRBV2 ASSVQADYGYT
TRBV2 ASSEAHSTYGYT
TRBV19 ASSILGRRTEAF
TRBV24-1 ATSDSGGFAGELF
TRBV9 ASSVEAGDTEAF
TRBV6-4 ASSEGDWRNEQF
TRBV9 ASSLGAGSYEQY
TRBV4-3 ASSQDRGLNQPQH
TRBV4-2 ASSQTDRLNYGYT
TRBV19 ASTRPGTGQPQH
TRBV6-2/TRBV6-3 ASTPGVGGYT
TRBV21-1 ASSKVELVSDTQY
TRBV7-2 ASRSGTRGYT
TRBV19 ASSLLQGAQETQY
TRBV7-3 ASSLTGTSGGQSTDTQY
TRBV12-5 ASGLVQKGEISGNTIY
TRBV3-1/TRBV3-2 ASSYRDGSGAWEQY
TRBV25-1 ASSGGGKGDTIY
TRBV3-1/TRBV3-2 ASSQDPQGARGYT
TRBV9 ASSVGEGSNQPQH
TRBV6-5 ASSTWTGGNEQF
TRBV19 ASSIEGTYSGNTIY
TRBV20-1 SASGLAGGGYNEQF
TRBV7-8 ASSLGDRPSHSPLH
TRBV5-8 ASRSTSGRDTGELF
TRBV12-3/TRBV12-4 ASGLQVEAF
TRBV29-1 SVEPGLAGVSTYNEQF
TRBV7-8 ASSQAGDTQY
TRBV19 ASSTTSGGAKQY
TRBV6-5 ATHQVKPPLH
TRBV19 ASSLTGVAEAF
TRBV3-1/TRBV3-2 ASSPGPGLRLNQPQH
TRBV9 ASSVGTLSTGELF